This T cell receptor (beta chain) is from a study of T cells in Graves' hyperthyroidism and ophthalmopathy. General study points: Most thyroid clonotypes with frequency above 0.001 were detected in blood.

This clonotype occurred many times. What it binds is unknown. V lost 3 bases to trimming and J lost 9 bases; unmatched junction nucleotides: 8. CDR3 size: 14 residues. The V gene's germline CDR1 is KGHSH and CDR2 LQKENI. The CDR3 regions of TCR beta were amplified from RNA transcripts. With the HTBI primer set, the TCR CDR3 went through a first round of RT-PCR. Each CDR3 protein gets one entry after TCRdb re-called the multiplex PCR reads with MiXCR. The repertoire includes some 350,000 distinct CDR3 sequences, 15% to 18% of them detected once, and about a quarter sits in the top ten. This rearrangement joins TRBV18 to TRBJ1-1; 9 nucleotides agree with TRBD1. Sequencing used blood. This clonotype originated in a woman under 30 with Graves' hyperthyroidism that later progressed to Graves' ophthalmopathy. The CDR3 region is CASSPFRQGVQAFF. The CDR3 bases are TGTGCCAGCTCACCTTTTAGACAGGGGGTCCAAGCTTTCTTT.